A single sample is the source of the 15 T cell receptor beta chains below, sequenced in a study of blood T cell repertoires in COVID-19. Sequencing used immunoSEQ multiplex PCR; TCRdb keeps in-frame clones, though not all of them. The sample contains approximately 280,000 clones, 75% to 85% of which appear only once. Sequenced: peripheral blood. All receptors come from a man in his fifties with active or convalescent COVID-19.

This rearrangement joins TRBV30 to TRBJ2-7; D is perhaps TRBD2 (5 bases). Between the trimmed V and J ends, which lost 0 bases and 6 bases, there was a span of 12 bases. This CDR3 spans 13 amino acids. Germline V gene data show CDR1 as GTSNPN and CDR2 as SVGIG (reference sequence). The CDR3 DNA sequence: TGTGCCTGGAGTGTGAGGGTAAGGCCCGAGCAGTACTTC. Protein: CAWSVRVRPEQYF.

The V and J genes are TRBV3-1 (or the pseudogene TRBV3-2) and TRBJ2-5; D ambiguous. The CDR3 runs 15 residues. Germline CDR1 LGHDT, CDR2 YNNKEL (reference sequence). V lost 1 base and J lost 5, with 14 bases in between. The CDR3 DNA sequence: TGTGCCAGCAGCCAAGTACTCCCGAGGTCTGAGACCCAGTACTTC. Its translation is CASSQVLPRSETQYF.

The chain uses TRBV3-1 (or the pseudogene TRBV3-2) and TRBJ2-1; 8 bases map to TRBD2. The CDR3 spans 15 residues. CDR1 LGHDT and CDR2 YNNKEL come from the germline V gene (reference sequence). The V gene end was trimmed by 7 bases and the J gene end by 7 bases; junction bases not matched to a gene: 12. The CDR3 region is CASNFRAGALNEQFF. CDR3 DNA: TGTGCCAGCAACTTCCGAGCGGGAGCTCTGAATGAGCAGTTCTTC.

The CDR3 nucleotides are TGTGCCAGCAGCTTAGATGGGGGCGGTGAGCAGTTCTTC. Translating gives CASSLDGGGEQFF. The rearrangement uses TRBV7-9 and TRBJ2-1; tentative D call: TRBD1 (6 bases). V lost 1 base and J lost 9, with 10 bases in between. The germline gives CDR1 SEHNR, CDR2 FQNEAQ (reference sequence). The CDR3 spans 13 residues.

The chain carries TRBV15 and TRBJ1-3; possible D gene TRBD1, 6 bases. Trimming stripped 3 bases from V and 0 bases from J, with 18 bases between. Germline V gene sequence: CDR1 LNHNV, CDR2 YYDKDF (reference sequence). This CDR3 spans 18 amino acids. This chain's CDR3 is CATSSFRQELFSGNTIYF. CDR3 in DNA: TGTGCCACCAGCAGTTTCAGACAGGAACTCTTCTCTGGAAACACCATATATTTT. The full variable domain, completed using reference TRBV15 and TRBJ1-3, is DAMVIQNPRYQVTQFGKPVTLSCSQTLNHNVMYWYQQKSSQAPKLLFHYYDKDFNNEADTPDNFQSRRPNTSFCFLDIRSPGLGDTAMYLCATSSFRQELFSGNTIYFGEGSWLTVV.

V usage is TRBV14 and J usage is TRBJ2-2, with 9 bases aligning to TRBD1. V trimming: 3 bases; J trimming: 8 bases; junction bases outside the gene matches: 4. The CDR3 runs to 14 residues. The germline V gene has CDR1 SGHDN and CDR2 FVKESK. CDR3 sequence: CASSQGQGTGELFF. Here the CDR3 DNA reads TGTGCCAGCAGCCAGGGACAGGGAACGGGGGAGCTGTTTTTT. Supplemented by reference TRBV14 and TRBJ2-2, the full variable domain reads EAGVTQFPSHSVIEKGQTVTLRCDPISGHDNLYWYRRVMGKEIKFLLHFVKESKQDESGMPNNRFLAERTGGTYSTLKVQPAELEDSGVYFCASSQGQGTGELFFGEGSRLTVL.

CDR3 protein: CASNSYYPEDDYGYTF. The CDR3 DNA sequence: TGCGCCAGCAACTCCTATTATCCGGAGGATGACTATGGCTACACCTTC. The chain combines TRBV4-1 with TRBJ1-2, with D hard to call. Deletions cut 7 bases from V and 3 bases from J, with 21 bases between. Per the germline V gene, CDR1 is MGHRA and CDR2 is YSYEKL. This CDR3 spans 16 amino acids.

The rearrangement links TRBV7-3 to TRBJ2-1, with D possibly TRBD2 on 6 matching bases. This CDR3 has 15 residues. V dropped 1 base and J dropped 5 bases, with 12 bases sitting between them. Looked up from germline, CDR1 is SGHTA and CDR2 is FQGTGA. The DNA of the CDR3 is TGTGCCAGCAGCTTAAACGGGAGACCACACAATGAGCAGTTCTTC. Its translation: CASSLNGRPHNEQFF.

The gene calls are TRBV6-5 and TRBJ1-5; 7 positions agree with TRBD1. J was trimmed by 3 bases and V by 8 bases; bases with no gene match: 10. Germline loops: CDR1 MNHEY, CDR2 SVGAGI. The CDR3 runs to 15 residues. This CDR3 is CASFPGTADNQPQHF. CDR3 coding DNA: TGTGCCAGCTTTCCCGGGACAGCCGACAATCAGCCCCAGCATTTT.

This rearrangement joins TRBV6-6 to TRBJ2-2; no clear D. Germline CDR1 reads MNHNY; CDR2 reads SVGAGI (reference sequence). Trimming took 0 bases from V and 7 from J, leaving 12 bases between them. The CDR3 extends over 15 amino acids. The CDR3 region is CASSYSTVPGGELFF. CDR3 nucleotide sequence: TGTGCCAGCAGTTACTCGACGGTCCCAGGCGGGGAGCTGTTTTTT.

This chain connects TRBV6-2 or TRBV6-3 to TRBJ1-5; D is perhaps TRBD1 (5 bases). Germline lookup yields CDR1 MNHEY and CDR2 SVGEGT. V gave up 0 bases and J gave up 5 bases, with 11 bases separating them. The CDR3 is 15 residues long. The CDR3 region is CASSYSYAGDQPQHF. CDR3 nucleotides: TGTGCCAGCAGTTACTCATATGCGGGGGATCAGCCCCAGCATTTT.

V gene TRBV27 combines with J gene TRBJ2-1, with 13 bases matching TRBD2. Trimming at V came to 7 bases and at J to 7 bases, leaving 4 bases not matched to a gene. The CDR3 length is 14 residues. CDR1 and CDR2 (germline): MNHEY, SMNVEV (reference sequence). CDR3 DNA: TGTGCCAGCACTGGACTAGCGGGAGTAAATGAGCAGTTCTTC. Amino acids: CASTGLAGVNEQFF.

The V gene is TRBV6-5, the J gene TRBJ1-6; possible D gene TRBD1, 5 bases. The ends were cut back, 0 bases at V and 7 bases at J, with 10 bases in the middle. The CDR3 consists of 15 residues. From germline, CDR1 is MNHEY and CDR2 SVGAGI. The CDR3 sequence is CASSYSDTRNSPLHF. The CDR3 nucleotides read TGTGCCAGCAGTTACTCGGACACCAGGAATTCACCCCTCCACTTT.

J is TRBJ2-7 and V is TRBV27; 7 bases are shared with TRBD2. CDR1 MNHEY and CDR2 SMNVEV come from the germline V gene (reference sequence). The CDR3 extends over 17 amino acids. The trim removed 3 bases at V and 2 bases at J, leaving 13 bases unmatched. CDR3 region: CASSFRGQGGFTYEQYF. The CDR3 DNA sequence: TGTGCCAGCAGTTTTCGAGGCCAGGGAGGGTTCACCTACGAGCAGTACTTC.

The gene calls are TRBV20-1 and TRBJ2-5; D unresolved. The CDR3 has 10 amino acids. The germline V and J ends were trimmed by 4 bases and 5 bases, with 5 bases remaining between them. From germline, CDR1 is DFQATT and CDR2 SNEGSKA (reference sequence). In DNA, the CDR3 is TGCAGTGCTATGAGGGAGACCCAGTACTTC. Its translation: CSAMRETQYF.